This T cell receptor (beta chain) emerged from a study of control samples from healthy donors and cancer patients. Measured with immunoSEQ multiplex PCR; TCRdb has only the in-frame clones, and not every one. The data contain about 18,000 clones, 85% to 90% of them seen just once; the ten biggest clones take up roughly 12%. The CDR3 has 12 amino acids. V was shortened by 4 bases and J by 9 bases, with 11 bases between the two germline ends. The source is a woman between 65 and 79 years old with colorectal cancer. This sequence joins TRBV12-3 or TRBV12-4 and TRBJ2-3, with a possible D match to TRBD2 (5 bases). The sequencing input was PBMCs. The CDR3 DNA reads TGTGCCAGCAGTTCAGGACTTCCCACGCAGTATTTT. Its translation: CASSSGLPTQYF.